This T cell receptor beta chain was recorded in a study of shared clonotypes between healthy human individuals. Measured with immunoSEQ multiplex PCR; TCRdb has only the in-frame clones, and not every one. The data hold fewer than 500,000 clones, with over 60% observed a single time. J gave up 4 bases and V 3 bases, and 1 base lay outside the gene matches. The CDR3 loop spans 15 amino acids. Germline V gene sequence: CDR1 SGHRS, CDR2 YFSETQ. Study-wide results and limits: How much donors shared clonotypes was expected to be affected by sequencing depth.

About this clone: Its antigen remains unidentified.

The clonotype was recovered from a woman between 40 and 55 years old in good health. Some clones in this sample may be carry-over from other donors' samples. Sequences were obtained from PBMCs. The V gene is TRBV5-1, the J gene TRBJ2-2; 12 bases line up with TRBD2. The CDR3 loop reads CASSSGLAGTGELFF. The DNA of the CDR3 is TGCGCCAGCAGCTCGGGACTAGCGGGCACCGGGGAGCTGTTTTTT.